Below are 27 T cell receptor beta chains sequenced from a single sample in a study of blood T cell repertoires in COVID-19. Using immunoSEQ multiplex PCR, the repertoire was profiled, and TCRdb retains in-frame clones only, with some absent. The table shows 80,000 or so clones, with 88% occurring only once. Sequencing was done on a sample of peripheral blood. The origin of the receptors is a human donor in a cohort sampled during active COVID-19.

The chain couples TRBV27 to TRBJ2-5, with 9 bases fitting TRBD1. The V gene's germline CDR1 is MNHEY and CDR2 SMNVEV (reference sequence). The CDR3 runs 16 residues. The trim removed 5 bases at V and 2 bases at J, leaving 9 bases unmatched. CDR3 coding DNA: TGTGCCAGCAGTCCAGTCCGGACAGGGGTTCAAGAGACCCAGTACTTC. Translating gives CASSPVRTGVQETQYF.

This clone occurred once. This chain uses TRBV18 with TRBJ1-2, with D unclear. Trimming pared 3 bases from V and 6 bases from J, leaving 17 bases between. Per the germline V gene, CDR1 is KGHSH and CDR2 is LQKENI. The CDR3 is made up of 15 amino acids. The CDR3 region is CASSPAPGGSHGYTF. The CDR3 bases are TGTGCCAGCTCACCCGCCCCTGGAGGCTCTCATGGCTACACCTTC.

CDR3 loop: CATRPAGDSPLHF. The DNA for the CDR3 is TGTGCCACCAGACCTGCCGGAGATTCACCCCTCCACTTT. The chain uses TRBV19 and TRBJ1-6; D gene ambiguous. Germline CDR1 and CDR2: LNHDA and SQIVND (reference sequence). This CDR3 contains 13 residues. With 10 bases removed from V and 8 bases from J, the gap between germline ends came to 15 bases.

In regard to this clone: The same CDR3 arises from other DNA sequences in this sample as well. The genes are TRBV5-1 and TRBJ2-3; TRBD2 matches at 8 bases. V lost 2 bases, J lost 1 base, and 0 bases stayed unmatched. This CDR3 has 14 residues. CDR1 and CDR2 from the germline V gene are SGHRS and YFSETQ. CDR3 amino acids: CASSLAGGTDTQYF. The CDR3 bases are TGCGCCAGCAGCTTAGCGGGAGGCACAGATACGCAGTATTTT.

This clone was counted a single time. At one boundary the junction diverges from the germline segment, which might be a read error. The chain links TRBV28 to TRBJ2-1; D gene unclear. The CDR3 is 13 residues long. CDR1 and CDR2 from the germline V gene are MDHEN and SYDVKM. The CDR3 loop is CASSPAPPRERFF. The CDR3 nucleotides read TGTGCCAGCAGTCCCGCGCCCCCTAGAGAGCGGTTCTTC.

The sample holds a few counts of this clone. J is TRBJ2-7 and V is TRBV5-5; D uncertain. The CDR3 spans 11 residues. CDR1 and CDR2 from the germline V gene are SGHKS and YYEKEE (reference sequence). V lost 4 bases, J lost 6 bases, and 8 bases lay in between. The DNA for the CDR3 is TGTGCCAGCAGCCCGAGTTTCGAGCAGTACTTC. Its translation is CASSPSFEQYF.

This clone occurred a few times. The chain recombines TRBV6-1 with TRBJ2-1; 8 bases are shared with TRBD2. The germline CDR1 and CDR2 sequences are MNHNS and SASEGT. This CDR3 contains 18 residues. V shed 4 bases, J shed 6 bases, and the junction held 17 bases outside the gene matches. CDR3 region: CASSGQGYTSGTFNEQFF. CDR3 nucleotide sequence: TGTGCCAGCAGTGGCCAAGGCTATACTAGCGGAACCTTCAATGAGCAGTTCTTC.

The chain employs TRBV20-1 and TRBJ1-1; D uncertain. This CDR3 has 13 amino acids. Trimming cost V 3 bases and J 8 bases, with 16 bases left between them. Germline-derived CDR1 and CDR2 are DFQATT and SNEGSKA (reference sequence). CDR3 coding DNA: TGCAGTGCTAGTGGAGGCAGCAATCGGGAAGCTTTCTTT. This codes for CSASGGSNREAFF.

The chain carries TRBV7-3 and TRBJ1-1; D is perhaps TRBD1 (6 bases). Looked up from germline, CDR1 is SGHTA and CDR2 is FQGTGA. Deletions cut 5 bases from V and 7 bases from J, with 29 bases between. The CDR3 is 18 amino acids. The CDR3 loop reads CASSPKARAWTADGEAFF. DNA for the CDR3: TGTGCCAGCAGCCCAAAGGCCCGAGCTTGGACAGCAGACGGTGAAGCTTTCTTT.

With regard to this clone: In the same sample, other DNA sequences code for this CDR3. This chain joins TRBV20-1 and TRBJ2-7, with D uncertain. This CDR3 comprises 11 residues. Between the trimmed V and J ends, which lost 3 bases and 5 bases, there was a span of 8 bases. Germline CDR1 and CDR2: DFQATT and SNEGSKA (reference sequence). The CDR3: CSARSGHEQYF. The DNA for the CDR3 is TGCAGTGCTAGGTCCGGTCACGAGCAGTACTTC.

This clone was observed a handful of times. The V call is TRBV24-1, the J call TRBJ2-1, with D possibly TRBD1 on 6 matching bases. V lost 4 bases and J 5 bases, leaving 17 bases between the germline ends. This CDR3 has 16 residues. Germline CDR1 KGHDR, CDR2 SFDVKD. CDR3 DNA sequence: TGTGCCACCAGTGAGGAGGAGTGGGGGCCTGACAATGAGCAGTTCTTC. Amino acid sequence: CATSEEEWGPDNEQFF.

V is TRBV4-1 and J is TRBJ2-5; tentative D call: TRBD2 (5 bases). V was clipped by 3 bases and J by 2 bases, with 13 bases between them. The CDR3 contains 15 residues. The germline gives CDR1 MGHRA, CDR2 YSYEKL. The CDR3 is CASSHAGLGQETQYF. CDR3 nucleotides: TGCGCCAGCAGCCATGCCGGACTGGGTCAAGAGACCCAGTACTTC.

This chain joins TRBV3-1 (or the pseudogene TRBV3-2) and TRBJ1-5; D remains ambiguous. The V gene's germline CDR1 is LGHDT and CDR2 YNNKEL (reference sequence). V dropped 0 bases and J dropped 6 bases, with 9 bases sitting between them. The CDR3 runs to 14 residues. CDR3 nucleotide sequence: TGTGCCAGCAGCCAAGATCTCGAGGGTCAGCCCCAGCATTTT. Its translation is CASSQDLEGQPQHF.

The J gene is TRBJ2-7, the V gene TRBV5-1, with 7 positions matching TRBD1. The CDR3 runs to 14 residues. Germline V gene sequence: CDR1 SGHRS, CDR2 YFSETQ. V lost 1 base and J lost 1; bases outside the gene matches: 2. CDR3 DNA: TGCGCCAGCAGCTTGACAGGGGATTCCTACGAGCAGTACTTC. Its protein product is CASSLTGDSYEQYF.

The sample holds one count of this clone. The rearrangement uses TRBV28 and TRBJ2-7; 9 bases fit TRBD1. The CDR3 has 15 residues. CDR1 and CDR2 (germline): MDHEN, SYDVKM. Trimming cost V 6 bases and J 3 bases; bases outside gene matches: 9. CDR3 coding DNA: TGTGCCAGCAGCCTCGGGACAGGGAGGCTCTACGAGCAGTACTTC. This sequence encodes CASSLGTGRLYEQYF. Together with reference TRBV28 and TRBJ2-7, the CDR3 gives the full variable domain: DVKVTQSSRYLVKRTGEKVFLECVQDMDHENMFWYRQDPGLGLRLIYFSYDVKMKEKGDIPEGYSVSREKKERFSLILESASTNQTSMYLCASSLGTGRLYEQYFGPGTRLTVT.

This clone was found once. V usage is TRBV7-6 and J usage is TRBJ1-4, with D possibly matching TRBD1 (6 bases). Per the germline V gene, CDR1 is SGHVS and CDR2 is FNYEAQ. Trimming took off 0 bases at V and 7 bases at J, with 15 bases between the two ends. This CDR3 contains 16 residues. This CDR3 is CASSLAGRGAGEKLFF. CDR3 sequence (DNA): TGTGCCAGCAGCTTAGCGGGTCGGGGGGCAGGTGAAAAACTGTTTTTT.

The V gene is TRBV27, the J gene TRBJ1-2; tentative D call: TRBD1 (6 bases). Trimming took off 5 bases at V and 1 base at J, with 14 bases between the two ends. Germline values: CDR1 MNHEY, CDR2 SMNVEV (reference sequence). This CDR3 contains 15 residues. The CDR3, as DNA: TGTGCCAGCAGTCCTGACAGGACCCTTAACTATGGCTACACCTTC. This sequence encodes CASSPDRTLNYGYTF.

The chain employs TRBV12-3 or TRBV12-4 and TRBJ1-2; maybe TRBD1 (6 bases). V was trimmed by 2 bases and J by 5 bases, leaving 9 bases between them. The CDR3 totals 13 residues. CDR3 residues: CASSLRGAYGYTF. The CDR3 DNA reads TGTGCCAGCAGTTTACGGGGGGCGTATGGCTACACCTTC.

This rearrangement joins TRBV19 to TRBJ1-1, with TRBD1 matching 7 bases. In germline, CDR1 is LNHDA, CDR2 SQIVND (reference sequence). The CDR3 has 14 residues. V lost 3 bases to trimming and J lost 8 bases; unmatched junction nucleotides: 9. The CDR3 DNA is TGTGCCAGTAGTATGGGCCAGGGGGTCACAGAAGCTTTCTTT. It is translated as CASSMGQGVTEAFF.

This chain uses TRBV5-4 with TRBJ2-1; 9 nucleotides agree with TRBD1. Germline trimming cut 4 bases from V and 1 base from J; bases unmatched to any gene: 3. This CDR3 region has 15 residues. In germline, CDR1 is SGHNT, CDR2 YYREEE (reference sequence). CDR3 sequence (DNA): TGTGCCAGCAGCCCGACAGGGGGTTCCTACAATGAGCAGTTCTTC. This translates into CASSPTGGSYNEQFF.

This clone was seen a handful of times. The rearrangement links TRBV6-1 to TRBJ1-5, with TRBD1 matching 9 bases. The CDR3 has 17 residues. Per germline, CDR1 MNHNS and CDR2 SASEGT. The ends lost 1 base at V and 5 bases at J; junction bases unmatched: 9. CDR3 bases: TGTGCCAGCAGTGAAGGTCCCGGGACAGGGTCTCATCAGCCCCAGCATTTT. It is translated as CASSEGPGTGSHQPQHF.

The chain combines TRBV6-6 with TRBJ1-2; the D gene is possibly TRBD1 (5 bases). CDR3 length equals 13 residues. V dropped 5 bases and J dropped 4 bases, with 11 bases sitting between them. Germline CDR1 is MNHNY and CDR2 is SVGAGI (reference sequence). CDR3 loop: CASSKTVVYGYTF. In DNA, the CDR3 is TGTGCCAGCAGTAAGACAGTGGTCTATGGCTACACCTTC.

This rearrangement joins TRBV5-1 to TRBJ2-7; 12 bases fit TRBD2. Germline V gene lookup returns CDR1 SGHRS and CDR2 YFSETQ. V trimming: 0 bases; J trimming: 7 bases; junction bases outside the gene matches: 5. The CDR3 has 15 residues. The DNA for the CDR3 is TGCGCCAGCAGCTTGGGACTAGCGGGAGCATCAGAGCAGTACTTC. It translates to CASSLGLAGASEQYF.

This chain uses TRBV6-5 with TRBJ1-2; 7 positions match TRBD1. Germline V gene sequence: CDR1 MNHEY, CDR2 SVGAGI. V lost 7 bases to trimming and J lost 5 bases; unmatched junction nucleotides: 13. CDR3 length: 15 amino acids. The CDR3 loop reads CASTIIKGTVYGYTF. CDR3 DNA: TGTGCCAGCACCATCATTAAAGGGACAGTTTATGGCTACACCTTC.

The chain carries TRBV9 and TRBJ2-2; D is unresolved. The CDR3 has 13 amino acids. Trimming stripped 1 base from V and 6 bases from J, with 7 bases between. The V gene's germline CDR1 is SGDLS and CDR2 YYNGEE. As DNA, the CDR3 is TGTGCCAGCAGCGTAACTCGCGCCGGGGAGCTGTTTTTT. This sequence encodes CASSVTRAGELFF.

The chain employs TRBV7-9 and TRBJ2-6; D unresolved. Germline V gene sequence: CDR1 SEHNR, CDR2 FQNEAQ (reference sequence). The V end was cut by 5 bases, the J end by 0 bases, with 5 bases between. The CDR3 is made up of 14 amino acids. CDR3 protein: CASSRSSGANVLTF. The CDR3 nucleotides read TGTGCCAGCAGCCGGAGCTCTGGGGCCAACGTCCTGACTTTC. The complete variable domain, with remaining parts taken from reference TRBV7-9 and TRBJ2-6, reads DTGVSQNPRHKITKRGQNVTFRCDPISEHNRLYWYRQTLGQGPEFLTYFQNEAQLEKSRLLSDRFSAERPKGSFSTLEIQRTEQGDSAMYLCASSRSSGANVLTFGAGSRLTVL.

This clone appeared a few times. V gene TRBV3-1 (or the pseudogene TRBV3-2) combines with J gene TRBJ1-5, with D possibly being TRBD1 (6 bases). The V end lost 4 bases, the J end lost 7 bases, and 17 bases lay between the germline ends. Germline-derived CDR1 and CDR2 are LGHDT and YNNKEL (reference sequence). The CDR3 is 15 amino acids. DNA of the CDR3: TGTGCCAGCAGCCCACACGCAGGGGAAGGCCAGCCCCAGCATTTT. This codes for CASSPHAGEGQPQHF.